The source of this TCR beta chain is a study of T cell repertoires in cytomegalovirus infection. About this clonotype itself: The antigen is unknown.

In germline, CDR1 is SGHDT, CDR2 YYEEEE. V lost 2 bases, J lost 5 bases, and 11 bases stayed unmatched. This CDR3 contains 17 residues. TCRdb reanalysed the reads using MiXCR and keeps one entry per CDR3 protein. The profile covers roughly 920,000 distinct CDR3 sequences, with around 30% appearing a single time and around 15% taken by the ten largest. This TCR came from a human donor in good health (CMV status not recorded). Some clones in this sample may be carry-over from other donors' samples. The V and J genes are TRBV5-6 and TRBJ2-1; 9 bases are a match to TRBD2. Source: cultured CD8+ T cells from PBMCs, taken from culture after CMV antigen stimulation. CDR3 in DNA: TGTGCCAGCAGCTTTGGAAGTAGCGGGGGTGACCACAATGAGCAGTTCTTC. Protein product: CASSFGSSGGDHNEQFF.